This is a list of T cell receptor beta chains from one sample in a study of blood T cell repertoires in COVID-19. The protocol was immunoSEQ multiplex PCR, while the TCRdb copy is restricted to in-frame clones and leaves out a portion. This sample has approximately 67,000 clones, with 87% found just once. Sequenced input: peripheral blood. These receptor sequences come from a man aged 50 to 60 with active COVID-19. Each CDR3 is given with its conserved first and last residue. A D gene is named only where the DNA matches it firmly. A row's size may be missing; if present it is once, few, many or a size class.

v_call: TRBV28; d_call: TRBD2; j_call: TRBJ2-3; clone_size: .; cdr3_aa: CASSRPGLMDTQYF; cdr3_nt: TGTGCCAGCAGTAGACCGGGACTAATGGATACGCAGTATTTT
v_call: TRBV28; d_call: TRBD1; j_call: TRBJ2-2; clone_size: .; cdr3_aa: CASSFGDRGWNLPGELFF; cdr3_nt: TGTGCCAGCAGTTTCGGGGACAGGGGGTGGAATTTGCCCGGGGAGCTGTTTTTT
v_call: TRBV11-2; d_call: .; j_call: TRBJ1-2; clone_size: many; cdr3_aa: CASSPSGVRYGYTF; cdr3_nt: TGTGCCAGCAGCCCCTCGGGGGTTAGGTATGGCTACACCTTC
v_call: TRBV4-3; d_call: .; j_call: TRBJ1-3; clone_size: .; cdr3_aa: CASSQDRTRVSGNTIYF; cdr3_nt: TGCGCCAGCAGCCAAGATCGAACCAGGGTTTCTGGAAACACCATATATTTT
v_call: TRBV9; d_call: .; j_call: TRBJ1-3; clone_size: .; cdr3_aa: CASSVSTQAGNTIYF; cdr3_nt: TGTGCCAGCAGCGTATCTACCCAGGCGGGAAACACCATATATTTT
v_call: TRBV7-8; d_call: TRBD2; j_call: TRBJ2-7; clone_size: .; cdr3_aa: CASSPRPQTSGYEQYF; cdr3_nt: TGTGCCAGCAGCCCCAGACCTCAGACTAGCGGTTACGAGCAGTACTTC
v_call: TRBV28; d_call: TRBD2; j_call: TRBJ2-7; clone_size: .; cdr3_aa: CASRSTGTSGRVSSYEQYF; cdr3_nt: TGTGCCAGCAGGTCAACAGGGACTAGCGGGAGGGTAAGCTCCTACGAGCAGTACTTC
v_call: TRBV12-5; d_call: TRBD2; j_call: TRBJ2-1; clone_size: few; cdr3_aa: CASGNPAGGNEQFF; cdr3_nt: TGTGCTAGTGGGAACCCAGCGGGAGGCAATGAGCAGTTCTTC
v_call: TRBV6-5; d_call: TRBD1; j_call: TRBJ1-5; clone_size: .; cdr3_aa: CASSTGGAQPQHF; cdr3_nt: TGTGCCAGCAGTACAGGGGGCGCTCAGCCCCAGCATTTT
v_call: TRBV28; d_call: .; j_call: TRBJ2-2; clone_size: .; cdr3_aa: CASSPPGQRTGELFF; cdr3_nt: TGTGCCAGCAGTCCACCGGGACAACGAACCGGGGAGCTGTTTTTT
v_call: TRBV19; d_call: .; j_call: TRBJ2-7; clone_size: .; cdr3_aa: CASSPTGSEQYF; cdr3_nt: TGTGCCAGTAGCCCAACAGGGTCCGAGCAGTACTTC
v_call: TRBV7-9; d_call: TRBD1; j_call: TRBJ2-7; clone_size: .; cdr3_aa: CASSYGDSGTYEQYF; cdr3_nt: TGTGCCAGCAGCTATGGGGACAGCGGAACCTACGAGCAGTACTTC
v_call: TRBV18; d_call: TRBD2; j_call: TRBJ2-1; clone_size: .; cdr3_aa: CASSTGTTNYNEQFF; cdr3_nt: TGTGCCAGCTCAACCGGGACTACCAACTACAATGAGCAGTTCTTC
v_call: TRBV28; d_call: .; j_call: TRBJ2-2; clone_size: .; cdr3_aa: CASRGGAGAVTGELFF; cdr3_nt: TGTGCCAGCAGGGGAGGGGCAGGGGCGGTCACCGGGGAGCTGTTTTTT
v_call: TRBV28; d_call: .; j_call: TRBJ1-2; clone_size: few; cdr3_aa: CASSLRSWRTGPYNNYGYTF; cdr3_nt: TGTGCCAGCAGTTTACGTTCGTGGAGGACCGGGCCCTATAATAACTATGGCTACACCTTC
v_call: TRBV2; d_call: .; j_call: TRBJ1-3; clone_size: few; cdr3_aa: CASSEAGGSGNTIYF; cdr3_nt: TGTGCCAGCAGTGAAGCCGGGGGCTCTGGAAACACCATATATTTT
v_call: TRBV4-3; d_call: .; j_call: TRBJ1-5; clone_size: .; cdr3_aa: CASSQDRPGKGQPQHF; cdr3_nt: TGCGCCAGCAGCCAAGATCGGCCGGGAAAGGGACAGCCCCAGCATTTT
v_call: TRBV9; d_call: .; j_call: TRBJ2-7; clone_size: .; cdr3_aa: CASSVVPDFYEQYF; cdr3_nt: TGTGCCAGCAGCGTAGTACCGGACTTCTACGAGCAGTACTTC
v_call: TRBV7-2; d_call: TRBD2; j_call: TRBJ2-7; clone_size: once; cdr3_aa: CASSPQTSALGEQYF; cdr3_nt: TGTGCCAGCAGCCCACAGACTAGCGCGTTGGGCGAGCAGTACTTC
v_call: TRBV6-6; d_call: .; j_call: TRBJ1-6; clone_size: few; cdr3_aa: CASGAHRDSYNSPLHF; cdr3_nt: TGTGCCAGCGGAGCCCACAGGGACTCCTATAATTCACCCCTCCACTTT
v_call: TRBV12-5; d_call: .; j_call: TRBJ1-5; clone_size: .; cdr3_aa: CASGFEDRVSDQPQHF; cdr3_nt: TGTGCTAGTGGTTTCGAGGATCGGGTATCGGATCAGCCCCAGCATTTT
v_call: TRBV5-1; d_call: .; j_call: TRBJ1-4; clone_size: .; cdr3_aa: CASSTRLAGEKLFF; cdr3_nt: TGCGCCAGCAGTACCAGGTTGGCAGGTGAAAAACTGTTTTTT
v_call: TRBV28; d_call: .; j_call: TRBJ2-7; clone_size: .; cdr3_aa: CASTTEPYEQYF; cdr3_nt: TGTGCCAGCACCACAGAACCCTACGAGCAGTACTTC
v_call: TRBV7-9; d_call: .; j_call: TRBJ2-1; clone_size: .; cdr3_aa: CASSPTSRNEQFF; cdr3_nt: TGTGCCAGCAGCCCAACCTCGAGGAATGAGCAGTTCTTC
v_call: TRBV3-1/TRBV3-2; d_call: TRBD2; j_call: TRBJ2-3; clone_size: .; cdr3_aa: CASSLLGEGDTQYF; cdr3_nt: TGTGCCAGCAGCCTCCTAGGGGAGGGGGATACGCAGTATTTT
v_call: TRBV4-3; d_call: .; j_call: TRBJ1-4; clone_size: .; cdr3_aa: CASSQGARVTNEKLFF; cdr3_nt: TGCGCCAGCAGCCAGGGGGCTAGGGTAACTAATGAAAAACTGTTTTTT
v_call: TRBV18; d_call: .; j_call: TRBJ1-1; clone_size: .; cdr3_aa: CASSPRMSTEAFF; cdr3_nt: TGTGCCAGCTCCCCTCGTATGAGCACTGAAGCTTTCTTT
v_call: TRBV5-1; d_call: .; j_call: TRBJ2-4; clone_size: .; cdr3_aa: CASSSGESKNIQYF; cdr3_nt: TGCGCCAGCAGCTCCGGTGAGTCCAAAAACATTCAGTACTTC
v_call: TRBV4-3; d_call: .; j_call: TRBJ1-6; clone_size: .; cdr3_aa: CASSQDRNNYNSPLHF; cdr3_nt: TGCGCCAGCAGCCAAGACAGGAATAACTATAATTCACCCCTCCACTTT
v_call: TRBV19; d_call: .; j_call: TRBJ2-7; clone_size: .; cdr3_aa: CASRRGGIASSYEQYF; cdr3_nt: TGTGCCAGTCGGAGGGGAGGAATAGCGAGCTCCTACGAGCAGTACTTC
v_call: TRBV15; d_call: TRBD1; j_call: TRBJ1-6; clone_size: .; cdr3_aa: CATRGTGGLRSPLHF; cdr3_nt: TGTGCCACCAGAGGTACAGGGGGACTTCGGTCACCCCTCCACTTT
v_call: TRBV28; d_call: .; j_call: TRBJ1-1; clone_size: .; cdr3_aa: CASRSPGASNTEAFF; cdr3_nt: TGTGCCAGCAGGAGCCCAGGGGCTTCGAACACTGAAGCTTTCTTT
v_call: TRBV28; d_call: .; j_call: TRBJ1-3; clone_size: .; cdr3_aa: CASSLVRQISTGNTIYF; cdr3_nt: TGTGCCAGCAGTTTAGTTCGACAGATCTCAACTGGAAACACCATATATTTT
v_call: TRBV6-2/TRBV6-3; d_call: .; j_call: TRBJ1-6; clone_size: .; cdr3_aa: CASSQAGRNSPLHF; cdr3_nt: TGTGCCAGCAGCCAGGCGGGGCGGAATTCACCCCTCCACTTT
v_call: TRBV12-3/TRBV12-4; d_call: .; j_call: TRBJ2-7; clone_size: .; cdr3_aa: CASSQGFSYEQYF; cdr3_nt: TGTGCCAGCAGCCAGGGATTCTCCTACGAGCAGTACTTC
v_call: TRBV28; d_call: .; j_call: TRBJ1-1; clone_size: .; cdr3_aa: CASSQILGATEAFF; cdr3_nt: TGTGCCAGCAGTCAAATCTTGGGGGCCACTGAAGCTTTCTTT
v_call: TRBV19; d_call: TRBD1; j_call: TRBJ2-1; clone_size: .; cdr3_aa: CASRRNRGIPDRQFF; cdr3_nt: TGTGCCAGTAGGCGGAACAGGGGTATCCCCGATCGGCAGTTCTTC
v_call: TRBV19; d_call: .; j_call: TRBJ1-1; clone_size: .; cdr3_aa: CASSRLMNTEAFF; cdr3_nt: TGTGCCAGTAGTAGGCTGATGAACACTGAAGCTTTCTTT
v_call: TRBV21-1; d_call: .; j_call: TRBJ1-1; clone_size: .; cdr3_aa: CASSKCQQMNTEAFF; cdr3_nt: TGTGCCAGCAGCAAGTGCCAACAGATGAACACTGAAGCTTTCTTT
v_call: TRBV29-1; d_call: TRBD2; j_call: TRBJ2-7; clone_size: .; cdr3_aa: CSVAPGLAGVGEQYF; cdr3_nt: TGCAGCGTTGCACCGGGACTAGCGGGAGTAGGCGAGCAGTACTTC
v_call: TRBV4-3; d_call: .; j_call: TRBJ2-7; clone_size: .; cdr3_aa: CASSQEPRGGYEQYF; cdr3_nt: TGCGCCAGCAGCCAAGAACCCAGGGGAGGGTACGAGCAGTACTTC
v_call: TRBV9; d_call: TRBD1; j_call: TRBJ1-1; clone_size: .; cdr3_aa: CASSVDTGVNTEAFF; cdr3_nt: TGTGCCAGCAGCGTAGATACAGGGGTGAACACTGAAGCTTTCTTT
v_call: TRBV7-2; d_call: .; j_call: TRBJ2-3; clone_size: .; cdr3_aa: CASSFGESDTQYF; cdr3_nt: TGTGCCAGCAGCTTCGGGGAGTCAGATACGCAGTATTTT
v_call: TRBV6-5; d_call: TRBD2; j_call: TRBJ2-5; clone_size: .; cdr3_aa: CASSYSLAGVEETQYF; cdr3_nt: TGTGCCAGCAGTTATTCTTTAGCGGGAGTTGAAGAGACCCAGTACTTC
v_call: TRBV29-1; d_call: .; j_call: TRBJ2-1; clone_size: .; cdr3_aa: CSVGTTTRSYNEQFF; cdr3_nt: TGCAGCGTTGGCACTACGACGCGGTCCTACAATGAGCAGTTCTTC
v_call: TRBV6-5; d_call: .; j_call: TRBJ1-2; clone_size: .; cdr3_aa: CASTKNNYGYTF; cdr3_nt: TGTGCCAGCACTAAAAACAACTATGGCTACACCTTC
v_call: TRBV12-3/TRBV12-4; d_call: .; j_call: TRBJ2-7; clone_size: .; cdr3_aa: CASSIRQVHEQYF; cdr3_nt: TGTGCCAGCAGTATCCGACAGGTCCACGAGCAGTACTTC